This TCR beta chain comes out of a study of Ad26.COV2.S vaccination and SARS-CoV-2 variants. The CDR3 totals 16 residues. The J segment lost 4 bases and the V segment lost 4 bases, leaving 9 bases of the junction unmatched. Germline loops: CDR1 SNHLY, CDR2 FYNNEI. Measured with immunoSEQ multiplex PCR; TCRdb has only the in-frame clones, and not every one. The data contain approximately 400,000 clones, about 91% of them singletons. A remark on this clone: As yet, its antigen is unknown.

Regarding the study as a whole: Non-spike TCR breadth was similar in vaccine and placebo recipients. Substantial post-vaccination breadth of spike-specific CD8+ and CD4+ T cell responses was reported.

This specimen consisted of peripheral blood, obtained after recovery from COVID-19. The chain links TRBV2 to TRBJ2-2; 7 nucleotides match TRBD1. The receptor's source is a human donor who had recovered from COVID-19. The DNA for the CDR3 is TGTGCCAGCAGTGTGACCGGGACAGACCTCACCGGGGAGCTGTTTTTT. Translated, it gives CASSVTGTDLTGELFF.